These T cell receptor beta chains were read from a single sample in a study of T cells after posttransplantation cyclophosphamide. Here immunoSEQ multiplex PCR was the method, and the copy in TCRdb shows in-frame clones only, minus some. This repertoire holds about 36,000 clones, and none appear only once. Sequences were obtained from PBMCs. The source of these receptors is a girl between 10 and 17 years old in good health, CMV-negative, and a related stem cell transplant donor. The CDR3 runs from the conserved cysteine through the conserved F or W. D genes are given only for firm matches. Clone size, where shown, is once, few, many, or a class for clones that have expanded.

few	NA	TRBV7-9	TRBJ2-7	CASSPLYEQYF	TGTGCCAGCAGCCCCCTTTACGAGCAGTACTTC
NA	TRBD2	TRBV7-3	TRBJ2-5	CASSFDRTSFETQYF	TGTGCCAGCAGCTTTGACCGGACTAGCTTTGAGACCCAGTACTTC
many	TRBD1	TRBV6-4	TRBJ2-3	CASSGTGGTDTQYF	TGTGCCAGCAGTGGGACAGGGGGCACAGATACGCAGTATTTT
many	NA	TRBV25-1	TRBJ2-2	CASSVGQTTGELFF	TGTGCCAGCAGTGTCGGACAGACTACCGGGGAGCTGTTTTTT
NA	TRBD1	TRBV15	TRBJ2-5	CATSIQSTGGVGETQYF	TGTGCCACCAGCATACAATCGACAGGGGGCGTAGGAGAGACCCAGTACTTC
many	NA	TRBV7-9	TRBJ2-1	CASSLRGGSSYNEQFF	TGTGCCAGCAGCCTTCGGGGAGGTAGCAGCTACAATGAGCAGTTCTTC
many	TRBD1	TRBV19	TRBJ1-1	CASSVNRGSLIRNTEAFF	TGTGCCAGTAGTGTAAACAGGGGGTCGCTAATCAGGAACACTGAAGCTTTCTTT
few	NA	TRBV7-2	TRBJ2-1	CASSLTFQGVQFF	TGTGCCAGCAGCCTTACTTTTCAAGGGGTGCAGTTCTTC
few	NA	TRBV6-4	TRBJ1-5	CASSATGSEDQPQHF	TGTGCCAGCAGCGCTACAGGGTCCGAGGATCAGCCCCAGCATTTT
many	NA	TRBV5-1	TRBJ1-2	CASSPGRGSGYTF	TGCGCCAGCAGCCCGGGGCGGGGCAGCGGCTACACCTTC
NA	NA	TRBV7-2	TRBJ2-7	CASSLDRWASYEQYF	TGTGCCAGCAGCTTAGACAGGTGGGCCTCCTACGAGCAGTACTTC
few	TRBD1	TRBV30	TRBJ2-7	CAWSNLGQGTNYEQYF	TGTGCCTGGAGTAATTTGGGACAGGGGACTAACTACGAGCAGTACTTC
many	TRBD2	TRBV14	TRBJ2-1	CASSRRLAGEVDEQFF	TGTGCCAGCAGCCGTCGACTAGCGGGAGAGGTCGATGAGCAGTTCTTC